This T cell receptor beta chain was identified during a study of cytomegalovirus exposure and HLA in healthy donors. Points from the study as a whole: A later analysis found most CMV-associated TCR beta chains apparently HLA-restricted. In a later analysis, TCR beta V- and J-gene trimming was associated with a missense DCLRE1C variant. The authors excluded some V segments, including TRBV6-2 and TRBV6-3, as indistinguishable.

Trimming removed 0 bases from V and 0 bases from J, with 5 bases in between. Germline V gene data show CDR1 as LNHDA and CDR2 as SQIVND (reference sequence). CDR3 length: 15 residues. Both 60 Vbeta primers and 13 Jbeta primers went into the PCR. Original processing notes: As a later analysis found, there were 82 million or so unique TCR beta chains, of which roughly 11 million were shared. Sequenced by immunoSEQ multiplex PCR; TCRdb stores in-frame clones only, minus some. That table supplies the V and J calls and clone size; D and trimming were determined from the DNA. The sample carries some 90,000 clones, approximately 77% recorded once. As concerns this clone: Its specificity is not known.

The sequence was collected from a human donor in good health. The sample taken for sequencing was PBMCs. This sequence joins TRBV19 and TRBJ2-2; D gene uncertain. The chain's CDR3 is CASSIEGPNTGELFF. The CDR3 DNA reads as TGTGCCAGTAGTATAGAGGGCCCGAACACCGGGGAGCTGTTTTTT.